Here is one TCR beta chain with its context. Antigen specificity is unknown. This PCR relied on a set of 60 Vbeta primers and 13 Jbeta primers. This table comes from immunoSEQ multiplex PCR, and its TCRdb copy is limited to in-frame clones, with some not included. Among around 150,000 clones listed, roughly 77% were seen once. The data are from a study of cytomegalovirus exposure and HLA in healthy donors. Study-level findings and limits: What a later analysis showed was that several of the most significant clusters appeared linked to common viral pathogens. Roughly even sequencing depth across donors was the assumption behind the presence/absence analyses. More than 150 TCR beta chains were listed as cytomegalovirus-associated.

The CDR3 has 14 residues. Germline lookup yields CDR1 MGHRA and CDR2 YSYEKL. The V end was cut by 1 base, the J end by 5 bases, with 12 bases between. This cohort consisted of healthy bone marrow donors. This TCR was recovered from a human donor in good health. The specimen sequenced was PBMCs. The chain joins TRBV4-1 to TRBJ2-7; possible D gene TRBD1, 8 bases. The CDR3 coding sequence is TGCGCCAGCAGCCAAGGGACAGGGAGGGACGAGCAGTACTTC. It specifies CASSQGTGRDEQYF.